The rows below give T cell receptor beta chains drawn from one sample of a study of blood T cell repertoires in COVID-19. Repertoires were generated with immunoSEQ multiplex PCR, while TCRdb's copy carries only in-frame clones and drops some. The table shows fewer than 200,000 clones, with over 80% occurring only once. Sequenced: peripheral blood. These TCRs come from a woman aged 65 to 85 with COVID-19, enrolled during active disease. Each CDR3 is given without its conserved first and last residue. The D gene is left open where the match is weak.

j_call d_call v_call cdr3_aa
TRBJ2-1 TRBD2 TRBV27 ASSLLGGSNEQF
TRBJ1-2 - TRBV7-2 ASSPWGGRDGYT
TRBJ2-7 - TRBV7-2 ASSLGRPGTPVYEQY
TRBJ2-5 - TRBV4-3 ASSHVQGQETQY
TRBJ1-1 - TRBV6-6 ASSPFGYMNTEAF
TRBJ2-3 - TRBV5-1 ASSPSGTDTQY
TRBJ2-5 TRBD1 TRBV5-1 ASSLAQGQPQETQY
TRBJ2-2 - TRBV10-3 AISQNRASAVTVGELF
TRBJ2-7 TRBD2 TRBV14 ASSQDSSGRNKY
TRBJ2-7 - TRBV4-1 ASSQRSGGSYEQY
TRBJ2-2 TRBD2 TRBV7-2 ASALSGRGGELF
TRBJ2-5 TRBD2 TRBV3-1/TRBV3-2 ASSQASGTETQY